These 10 T cell receptor beta chains were all obtained from the same sample, sequenced in a study of blood T cell repertoires in COVID-19. The table came from immunoSEQ multiplex PCR; TCRdb's copy has only in-frame clones and leaves some out. The sample has around 150,000 clones, around 80% seen once. The sample was PBMCs or T cells enriched from blood (not recorded which). All receptors derive from a man aged 35-49 years who had recovered from COVID-19.

V is TRBV10-1 and J is TRBJ2-1; 9 nucleotides align to TRBD1. With V trimmed by 4 bases and J by 8 bases, 6 bases remained unmatched. The CDR3 totals 14 residues. Germline CDR1 is WNHNN and CDR2 is SYGVQD (reference sequence). CDR3 nucleotide sequence: TGCGCCAGCAGTGTAGGGACAGGGACTTATGAGCAGTTCTTC. Encoded protein: CASSVGTGTYEQFF.

In its sample, this clone was seen once. The V call is TRBV6-5, the J call TRBJ2-4, with TRBD2 matching 13 bases. With 5 bases clipped from V and 7 bases from J, the junction kept 5 bases outside the gene matches. From germline, CDR1 is MNHEY and CDR2 SVGAGI. This CDR3 contains 15 residues. CDR3 bases: TGTGCCAGCAGTCCAACTAGCGGGGGGGTGAACATTCAGTACTTC. Its protein product is CASSPTSGGVNIQYF.

The CDR3 nucleotides read TGTGCCAGCAGCGTTAATTGGGGGGAGGGAGAGACCCAGTACTTC. The encoded protein is CASSVNWGEGETQYF. The rearrangement joins TRBV9 to TRBJ2-5, with 7 bases lining up with TRBD2. The CDR3 has 15 amino acids. Germline loops: CDR1 SGDLS, CDR2 YYNGEE. After removal of 2 bases from V and 4 bases from J, the junction contained 8 bases not matched to a gene.

The rearrangement joins TRBV2 to TRBJ1-2, with D tentatively TRBD1 (6 bases). Germline-derived CDR1 and CDR2 are SNHLY and FYNNEI. V gave up 7 bases and J gave up 5 bases, with 17 bases separating them. The CDR3 runs to 14 residues. DNA of the CDR3: TGTGCCAGCACCCTGGGGGACATTACATATGGCTACACCTTC. Protein: CASTLGDITYGYTF. The full variable domain, completed using reference TRBV2 and TRBJ1-2, is EPEVTQTPSHQVTQMGQEVILRCVPISNHLYFYWYRQILGQKVEFLVSFYNNEISEKSEIFDDQFSVERPDGSNFTLKIRSTKLEDSAMYFCASTLGDITYGYTFGSGTRLTVV.

The chain links TRBV3-1 (or the pseudogene TRBV3-2) to TRBJ1-2, with a tentative D call TRBD1 (6 bases). CDR1 is LGHDT, CDR2 YNNKEL, per germline (reference sequence). There are 13 residues in the CDR3. V shed 3 bases and J shed 3 bases, with 8 bases lying between them. DNA of the CDR3: TGTGCCAGCAGCCAGGACAGATACTATGGCTACACCTTC. Protein: CASSQDRYYGYTF.

The rearrangement uses TRBV4-2 and TRBJ2-5, with 13 nucleotides matching TRBD2. The CDR3 consists of 18 residues. Germline lookup yields CDR1 LGHNA and CDR2 YNFKEQ. Germline trimming cut 1 base from V and 5 bases from J; bases unmatched to any gene: 10. CDR3 amino acids: CASSQAGLAGPQGETQYF. For the CDR3, the DNA is TGTGCCAGCAGCCAAGCGGGACTAGCGGGGCCCCAGGGGGAGACCCAGTACTTC.

The chain combines TRBV6-5 with TRBJ2-2; D is perhaps TRBD1 (5 bases). This CDR3 contains 15 residues. Germline loops: CDR1 MNHEY, CDR2 SVGAGI. Deletions cut 8 bases from V and 8 bases from J, with 21 bases between. The CDR3 DNA sequence: TGTGCCAGCGCCCGGACAAGGATACTAAGTGGGGAGCTGTTTTTT. Translated: CASARTRILSGELFF.

This clone has only a few counts. The rearrangement joins TRBV5-5 to TRBJ1-1; TRBD1 aligns across 8 bases. The J segment lost 8 bases and the V segment lost 2 bases, leaving 5 bases of the junction unmatched. The length of the CDR3 is 13 residues. From germline, CDR1 is SGHKS and CDR2 YYEKEE (reference sequence). The chain's CDR3 is CASSFTGGREAFF. The DNA for the CDR3 is TGTGCCAGCAGCTTCACAGGGGGTCGGGAAGCTTTCTTT.

The rearrangement links TRBV7-9 to TRBJ1-2; D possibly corresponds to TRBD1 (5 bases). Germline V gene lookup returns CDR1 SEHNR and CDR2 FQNEAQ (reference sequence). The CDR3 consists of 14 residues. Trimming cost V 5 bases and J 7 bases, with 17 bases left between them. The CDR3 DNA sequence: TGTGCCAGCAGCCGGAGTCCGGGAGGGACTGGCTACACCTTC. Its translation is CASSRSPGGTGYTF.

This chain uses TRBV12-5 with TRBJ2-3; 8 nucleotides line up with TRBD1. Germline V lookup: CDR1 LGHNT, CDR2 FRNRAP. The CDR3 spans 15 residues. V gave up 6 bases and J gave up 2 bases; unmatched junction bases: 7. The CDR3 reads CASGVGQVSTDTQYF. The CDR3 DNA sequence: TGTGCTAGTGGCGTGGGACAGGTATCCACAGATACGCAGTATTTT.